The rows below give T cell receptor beta chains drawn from one sample of a study of control samples from healthy donors and cancer patients. Profiling relied on immunoSEQ multiplex PCR, and the TCRdb table lists in-frame clones only, not all of them. In the table there are some 76,000 clones, roughly 89% of which are singletons. Sequencing was performed on PBMCs. The receptors were gathered from a man aged 55 to 70 with lung cancer. The CDR3 runs from the conserved cysteine through the conserved F or W. D genes are given only for firm matches. Clone size, where shown, is once, few, many, or a class for clones that have expanded.

v_call	d_call	j_call	clone_size	cdr3_nt	cdr3_aa
TRBV10-2	TRBD1	TRBJ1-5	NA	TGCGCCACCCTGGGATTCGGACAGGGACGGAAGCCCCAGCATTTT	CATLGFGQGRKPQHF
TRBV6-5	TRBD2	TRBJ2-1	NA	TGTGCCAGCAGCCTGACTAGCGGGGTAGGAAATGAGCAGTTCTTC	CASSLTSGVGNEQFF
TRBV20-1	TRBD1	TRBJ1-2	NA	TGCAGTGCTAGTGGACAGGTCTATGGCTACACCTTC	CSASGQVYGYTF
TRBV23-1	NA	TRBJ1-1	many	TGCGCCAGCAGTCAATCGCAGCGGAGCACTGAAGCTTTCTTT	CASSQSQRSTEAFF
TRBV10-2	NA	TRBJ1-2	few	TGCGCCAGCAGTGATATTCCCAAGGGATTGGGGGGCTACACCTTC	CASSDIPKGLGGYTF
TRBV6-5	NA	TRBJ2-2	NA	TGTGCCAGCATGCAAGGGCGAGCCACCGGGGAGCTGTTTTTT	CASMQGRATGELFF
TRBV7-3	NA	TRBJ1-6	NA	TGTGCCAGCAGGTACCGACCGGGACAACCAAATTCACCCCTCCACTTT	CASRYRPGQPNSPLHF
TRBV3-1/TRBV3-2	NA	TRBJ1-2	NA	TGTGCCAGCAGCCAAGAAGGCAAAGGGGCCGCACATACTACCTATGGCTACACCTTC	CASSQEGKGAAHTTYGYTF
TRBV5-5	TRBD1	TRBJ1-2	NA	TGTGCCAGCAGCTTGGGAGGGGGCACTGGCTACACCTTC	CASSLGGGTGYTF
TRBV19	NA	TRBJ1-2	NA	TGTGCCAGTAGTATCCGCAGTGGTCTGCGCTATGGCTACACCTTC	CASSIRSGLRYGYTF
TRBV5-8	NA	TRBJ1-5	NA	TGTGCCAGCAGCTCAGACTCGCAGCCCCAGCATTTT	CASSSDSQPQHF
TRBV10-1	NA	TRBJ1-1	NA	TGCGCCAGCAGTGAGTTCGTCGTTGTCGGCGGGCGATCCACTGAAGCTTTCTTT	CASSEFVVVGGRSTEAFF
TRBV24-1	NA	TRBJ2-2	NA	TGTGCCACCAGTGACACGGGACTTAACACCGGGGAGCTGTTTTTT	CATSDTGLNTGELFF
TRBV5-4	TRBD1	TRBJ2-3	few	TGTGCCAGCAGCCGACAGGGAGATACGCAGTATTTT	CASSRQGDTQYF
TRBV9	NA	TRBJ2-5	NA	TGTGCCAGCAGCCACAAGGACGGGATGAAAGAGACCCAGTACTTC	CASSHKDGMKETQYF
TRBV5-4	NA	TRBJ2-5	NA	TGTGCCAGCAGCTTGGGACCACAAGAGACCCAGTACTTC	CASSLGPQETQYF
TRBV11-2	NA	TRBJ2-3	NA	TGTGCCAGCAGCTCCGCAGGGCCAGATACGCAGTATTTT	CASSSAGPDTQYF
TRBV25-1	NA	TRBJ1-1	NA	TGTGCCAGCACCGAAACCCAGAGGGCCACTGAAGCTTTCTTT	CASTETQRATEAFF
TRBV9	TRBD2	TRBJ2-3	NA	TGTGCCAGCAGCGTAGATAAAAGACTAGCGCCCTATGAGGGCACAGATACGCAGTATTTT	CASSVDKRLAPYEGTDTQYF
TRBV6-4	NA	TRBJ2-2	NA	TGTGCCAGCAGTGCCCAGAACACCGGGGAGCTGTTTTTT	CASSAQNTGELFF
TRBV5-4	TRBD1	TRBJ2-5	NA	TGTGCCAGCAGGTTGGACAGGGTCGAGACCCAGTACTTC	CASRLDRVETQYF
TRBV5-1	TRBD1	TRBJ2-1	NA	TGCGCCAGCAGCCTAGCGGGGACAGGGGGCTGGAATGAGCAGTTCTTC	CASSLAGTGGWNEQFF
TRBV19	NA	TRBJ2-2	NA	TGTGCCAGTAGTTGGGCATATAGCGCCAGGGGCGGGGAGCTGTTTTTT	CASSWAYSARGGELFF
TRBV7-2	NA	TRBJ1-6	NA	TGTGCCAGCAGCCGCAGCGGCGGGGCGAGGAATAATTCACCCCTCCACTTT	CASSRSGGARNNSPLHF
TRBV5-1	NA	TRBJ1-5	NA	TGCGCCAGCAGCTTAGGGGGGGCAGACCAGCCCCAGCATTTT	CASSLGGADQPQHF
TRBV6-6	TRBD1	TRBJ1-4	NA	TGTGCCAGCAGGATAATCCCTCGGGACAGGGATGAAAAACTGTTTTTT	CASRIIPRDRDEKLFF
TRBV7-3	NA	TRBJ2-3	NA	TGTGCCAGCAGCTTATCGGGAGCCACAGATACGCAGTATTTT	CASSLSGATDTQYF
TRBV7-9	TRBD1	TRBJ1-4	NA	TGTGCCAGCAGCCACGGTATTAGTGACAGGGGCGTAAAACTGTTTTTT	CASSHGISDRGVKLFF
TRBV5-1	NA	TRBJ2-1	NA	TGCGCCAGCACCCGAAGGCCCCTCCTCGAAAATGAGCAGTTCTTC	CASTRRPLLENEQFF
TRBV7-9	TRBD1	TRBJ1-1	NA	TGTGCCAGCAGCTTAGTAGGGACAGGGCGAATGAACACTGAAGCTTTCTTT	CASSLVGTGRMNTEAFF
TRBV6-1	NA	TRBJ2-1	NA	TGTGCCAGCAGTGGCGGCTCGAGCAGCAGGACCAATGAGCAGTTCTTC	CASSGGSSSRTNEQFF
TRBV18	NA	TRBJ1-2	few	TGTGCCAGCTCAGGGCGGTATGGCTACACCTTC	CASSGRYGYTF
TRBV29-1	TRBD2	TRBJ2-3	NA	TGCAGCGTTGAGGCCGCCGGGACTACAAGAGGGTATTTT	CSVEAAGTTRGYF
TRBV5-1	NA	TRBJ2-1	NA	TGCGCCAGCAGCGCCCTGGCGGGGACAGCCTCCTACAATGAGCAGTTCTTC	CASSALAGTASYNEQFF
TRBV19	NA	TRBJ1-1	NA	TGTGCCAGTCGACGAGATCGGACAGCGGACACTGAAGCTTTCTTT	CASRRDRTADTEAFF
TRBV5-8	TRBD1	TRBJ2-1	NA	TGTGCCAGCAGCTCGACAGGGGTTATAGCCTACAATGAGCAGTTCTTC	CASSSTGVIAYNEQFF
TRBV5-4	NA	TRBJ1-1	NA	TGTGCCAGCAACCCTGGCGGGGGCACTGAAGCTTTCTTT	CASNPGGGTEAFF
TRBV2	NA	TRBJ2-7	once	TGTGCCAGCAGTGAAAGTAGCCTCCTGGCCGAGCAGTACTTC	CASSESSLLAEQYF
TRBV12-5	NA	TRBJ1-1	once	TGTGCTAGTGGTCCCGGTGGAAGCATGAACACTGAAGCTTTCTTT	CASGPGGSMNTEAFF
TRBV5-1	TRBD1	TRBJ1-2	NA	TGCGCCAGCAGCCCAGTCCATCAGGGGGCAAGTAGCTATGGCTACACCTTC	CASSPVHQGASSYGYTF
TRBV18	NA	TRBJ1-1	once	TGTGCCAGCTCACCAATGCAGGGAGGAATGAACACTGAAGCTTTCTTT	CASSPMQGGMNTEAFF
TRBV7-8	NA	TRBJ2-7	NA	TGTGCCAGCAGCTTAGCGCACGGTTACGAGCAGTACTTC	CASSLAHGYEQYF
TRBV5-4	TRBD1	TRBJ1-1	NA	TGTGCCAGCAGTTTGAAGGGGACAGGGAGAATTAGCACTGAAGCTTTCTTT	CASSLKGTGRISTEAFF
TRBV3-1/TRBV3-2	TRBD1	TRBJ1-1	NA	TGTGCCAGCAGTCCGGACAGGGTGAACACTGAAGCTTTCTTT	CASSPDRVNTEAFF
TRBV6-5	NA	TRBJ1-2	few	TGTGCCAGCAGTTACTCGGGGGGGGCTTTGGATGGCTACACCTTC	CASSYSGGALDGYTF
TRBV2	NA	TRBJ1-5	NA	TGTGCCAGCAGTGAAGAGGGGGGACCCAATCAGCCCCAGCATTTT	CASSEEGGPNQPQHF
TRBV5-3	NA	TRBJ1-1	NA	TGTGCCAGAAGCTTGGTTCGGGGGGGATACCTGAACACTGAAGCTTTCTTT	CARSLVRGGYLNTEAFF